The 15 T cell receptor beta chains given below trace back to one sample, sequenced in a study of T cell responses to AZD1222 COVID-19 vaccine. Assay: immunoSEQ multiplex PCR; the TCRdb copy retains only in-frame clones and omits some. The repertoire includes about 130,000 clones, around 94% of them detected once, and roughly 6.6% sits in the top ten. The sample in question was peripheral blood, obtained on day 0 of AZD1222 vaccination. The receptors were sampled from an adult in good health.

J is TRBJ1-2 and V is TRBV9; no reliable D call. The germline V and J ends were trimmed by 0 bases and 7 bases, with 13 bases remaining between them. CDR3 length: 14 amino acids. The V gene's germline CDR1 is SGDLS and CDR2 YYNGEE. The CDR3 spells CASSVGWTPAGYTF. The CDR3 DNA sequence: TGTGCCAGCAGCGTAGGGTGGACCCCGGCTGGCTACACCTTC. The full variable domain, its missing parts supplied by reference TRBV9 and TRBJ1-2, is DSGVTQTPKHLITATGQRVTLRCSPRSGDLSVYWYQQSLDQGLQFLIQYYNGEERAKGNILERFSAQQFPDLHSELNLSSLELGDSALYFCASSVGWTPAGYTFGSGTRLTVV.

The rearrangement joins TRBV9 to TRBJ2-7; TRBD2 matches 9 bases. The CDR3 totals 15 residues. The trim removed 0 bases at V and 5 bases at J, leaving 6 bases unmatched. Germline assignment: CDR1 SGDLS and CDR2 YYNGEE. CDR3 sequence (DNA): TGTGCCAGCAGCGTAGGGCGGGAGGGCTCACACGAGCAGTACTTC. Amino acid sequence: CASSVGREGSHEQYF.

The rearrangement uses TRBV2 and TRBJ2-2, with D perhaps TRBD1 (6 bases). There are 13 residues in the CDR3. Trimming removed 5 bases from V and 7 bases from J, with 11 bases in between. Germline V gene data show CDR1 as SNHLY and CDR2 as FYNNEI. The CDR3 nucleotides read TGTGCCAGCAGTTTGGACAGTGGCGGGGAGCTGTTTTTT. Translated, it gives CASSLDSGGELFF. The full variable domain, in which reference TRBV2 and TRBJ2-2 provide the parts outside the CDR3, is EPEVTQTPSHQVTQMGQEVILRCVPISNHLYFYWYRQILGQKVEFLVSFYNNEISEKSEIFDDQFSVERPDGSNFTLKIRSTKLEDSAMYFCASSLDSGGELFFGEGSRLTVL.

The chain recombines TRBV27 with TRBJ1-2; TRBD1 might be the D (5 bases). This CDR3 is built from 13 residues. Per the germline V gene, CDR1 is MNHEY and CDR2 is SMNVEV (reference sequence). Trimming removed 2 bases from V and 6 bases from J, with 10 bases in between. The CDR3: CASSLGRGNGYTF. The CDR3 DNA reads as TGTGCCAGCAGTTTAGGGAGGGGCAATGGCTACACCTTC.

The CDR3 reads CASSLGTGGTQYF. The CDR3 DNA reads as TGTGCCAGCAGCCTCGGGACAGGAGGGACCCAGTACTTC. V usage is TRBV3-1 (or the pseudogene TRBV3-2) and J usage is TRBJ2-5, with 8 positions matching TRBD1. This CDR3 has 13 residues. The germline gives CDR1 LGHDT, CDR2 YNNKEL (reference sequence). The J segment lost 7 bases and the V segment lost 4 bases, leaving 5 bases of the junction unmatched.

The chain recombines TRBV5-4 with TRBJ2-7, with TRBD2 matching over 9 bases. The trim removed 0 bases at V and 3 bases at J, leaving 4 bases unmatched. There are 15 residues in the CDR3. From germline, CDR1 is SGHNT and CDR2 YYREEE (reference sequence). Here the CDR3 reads CASSLVLAGSYEQYF. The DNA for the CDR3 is TGTGCCAGCAGCTTGGTGCTAGCGGGAAGCTACGAGCAGTACTTC. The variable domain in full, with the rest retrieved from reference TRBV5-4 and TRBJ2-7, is ETGVTQSPTHLIKTRGQQVTLRCSSQSGHNTVSWYQQALGQGPQFIFQYYREEENGRGNFPPRFSGLQFPNYSSELNVNALELDDSALYLCASSLVLAGSYEQYFGPGTRLTVT.

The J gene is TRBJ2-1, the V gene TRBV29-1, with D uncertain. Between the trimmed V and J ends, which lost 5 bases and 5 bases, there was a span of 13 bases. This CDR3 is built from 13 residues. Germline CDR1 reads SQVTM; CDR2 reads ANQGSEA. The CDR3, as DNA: TGCAGCGTTCCGGGCGTGTGGGACAATGAGCAGTTCTTC. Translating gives CSVPGVWDNEQFF.

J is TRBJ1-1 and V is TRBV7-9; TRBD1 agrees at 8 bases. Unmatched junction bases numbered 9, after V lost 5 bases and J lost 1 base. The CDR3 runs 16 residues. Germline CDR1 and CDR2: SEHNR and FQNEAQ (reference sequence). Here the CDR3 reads CASSPDRGIWNTEAFF. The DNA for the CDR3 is TGTGCCAGCAGCCCCGACAGGGGTATTTGGAACACTGAAGCTTTCTTT.

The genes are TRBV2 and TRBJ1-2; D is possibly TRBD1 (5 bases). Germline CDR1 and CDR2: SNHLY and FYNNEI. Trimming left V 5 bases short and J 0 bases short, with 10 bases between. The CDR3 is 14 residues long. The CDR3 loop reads CASSLQGANYGYTF. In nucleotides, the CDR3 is TGTGCCAGCAGTCTGCAGGGAGCTAACTATGGCTACACCTTC.

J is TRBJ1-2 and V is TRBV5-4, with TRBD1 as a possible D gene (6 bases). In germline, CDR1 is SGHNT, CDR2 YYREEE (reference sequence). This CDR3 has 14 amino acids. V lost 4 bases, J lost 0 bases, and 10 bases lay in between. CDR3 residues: CASSRGSTNYGYTF. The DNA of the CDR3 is TGTGCCAGCAGCAGGGGGTCTACTAACTATGGCTACACCTTC.

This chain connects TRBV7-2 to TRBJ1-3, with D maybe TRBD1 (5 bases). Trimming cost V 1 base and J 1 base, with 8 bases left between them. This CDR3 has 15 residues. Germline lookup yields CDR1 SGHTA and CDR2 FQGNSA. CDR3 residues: CASSLDGASGNTIYF. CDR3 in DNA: TGTGCCAGCAGCTTAGATGGGGCATCTGGAAACACCATATATTTT.

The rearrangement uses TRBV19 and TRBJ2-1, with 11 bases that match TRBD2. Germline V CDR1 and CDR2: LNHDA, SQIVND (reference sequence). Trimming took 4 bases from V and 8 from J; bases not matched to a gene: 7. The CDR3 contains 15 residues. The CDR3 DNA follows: TGTGCCAGTAGTACCATAGCGGGAGGGATGGATGAGCAGTTCTTC. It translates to CASSTIAGGMDEQFF.

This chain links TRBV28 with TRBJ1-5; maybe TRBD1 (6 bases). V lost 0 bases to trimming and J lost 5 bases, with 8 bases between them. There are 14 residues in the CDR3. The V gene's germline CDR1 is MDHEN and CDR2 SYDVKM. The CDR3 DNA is TGTGCCAGCAGTTTATGGGGGGCTGATCAGCCCCAGCATTTT. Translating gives CASSLWGADQPQHF.

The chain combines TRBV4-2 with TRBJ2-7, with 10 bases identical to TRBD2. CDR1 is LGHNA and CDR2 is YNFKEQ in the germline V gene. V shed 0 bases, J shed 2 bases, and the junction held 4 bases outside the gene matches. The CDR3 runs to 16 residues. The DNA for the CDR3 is TGTGCCAGCAGCCAAGAAGGACTAGCGGAACCCTACGAGCAGTACTTC. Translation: CASSQEGLAEPYEQYF.

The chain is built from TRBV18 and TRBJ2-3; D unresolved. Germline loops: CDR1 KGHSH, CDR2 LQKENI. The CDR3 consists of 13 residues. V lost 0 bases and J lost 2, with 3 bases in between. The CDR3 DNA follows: TGTGCCAGCTCACCACCAGTCACAGATACGCAGTATTTT. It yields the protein CASSPPVTDTQYF. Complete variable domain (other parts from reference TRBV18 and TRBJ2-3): NAGVMQNPRHLVRRRGQEARLRCSPMKGHSHVYWYRQLPEEGLKFMVYLQKENIIDESGMPKERFSAEFPKEGPSILRIQQVVRGDSAAYFCASSPPVTDTQYFGPGTRLTVL.